What follows are 18 T cell receptor beta chains derived from one specimen sequenced in a study of T cell responses to AZD1222 COVID-19 vaccine. Method: immunoSEQ multiplex PCR; TCRdb's copy keeps in-frame clones and lacks some. The sample includes roughly 100,000 clones, 86% of them seen just once. The sample here was peripheral blood, taken on day 0 of AZD1222 vaccination. The receptors originated from an adult in good health.

The chain employs TRBV6-4 and TRBJ2-4; D uncertain. V was cut by 0 bases and J by 9 bases, with 9 bases left in between. The V gene's germline CDR1 is MRHNA and CDR2 SNTAGT. The CDR3 is 13 amino acids. This CDR3 is CASSDSRHGIQYF. CDR3 in DNA: TGTGCCAGCAGTGACTCCCGGCACGGCATTCAGTACTTC.

The chain uses TRBV29-1 and TRBJ1-1; D unclear. Trimming took 4 bases from V and 5 from J, leaving 14 bases between them. This CDR3 contains 13 residues. The germline V gene has CDR1 SQVTM and CDR2 ANQGSEA. DNA for the CDR3: TGCAGCGTTGCAGATAAATTCGGGACTGAAGCTTTCTTT. It encodes CSVADKFGTEAFF. Together with reference TRBV29-1 and TRBJ1-1, the CDR3 gives the full variable domain: SAVISQKPSRDICQRGTSLTIQCQVDSQVTMMFWYRQQPGQSLTLIATANQGSEATYESGFVIDKFPISRPNLTFSTLTVSNMSPEDSSIYLCSVADKFGTEAFFGQGTRLTVV.

The chain uses TRBV5-6 and TRBJ2-1; a possible D gene is TRBD2 (5 bases). V was cut by 2 bases and J by 5 bases, with 8 bases left in between. The CDR3 runs 13 residues. Looked up from germline, CDR1 is SGHDT and CDR2 is YYEEEE. For the CDR3, the DNA is TGTGCCAGCAGCTTAAGGCGGGACAATGAGCAGTTCTTC. This codes for CASSLRRDNEQFF.

The chain is built from TRBV2 and TRBJ2-3; D is unresolved. The germline V gene encodes CDR1 SNHLY and CDR2 FYNNEI. With 7 bases removed from V and 0 bases from J, the gap between germline ends came to 14 bases. The CDR3 spans 15 residues. CDR3 region: CASTEETSSTDTQYF. CDR3 sequence (DNA): TGTGCCAGCACCGAAGAGACGTCTAGCACAGATACGCAGTATTTT. Based on the CDR3 plus reference TRBV2 and TRBJ2-3, the full variable domain is EPEVTQTPSHQVTQMGQEVILRCVPISNHLYFYWYRQILGQKVEFLVSFYNNEISEKSEIFDDQFSVERPDGSNFTLKIRSTKLEDSAMYFCASTEETSSTDTQYFGPGTRLTVL.

The rearrangement uses TRBV18 and TRBJ2-2; 7 nucleotides line up with TRBD1. The CDR3 length is 14 residues. In germline, CDR1 is KGHSH, CDR2 LQKENI. The trim removed 4 bases at V and 3 bases at J, leaving 2 bases unmatched. The CDR3 DNA sequence: TGTGCCAGCTCACGGGGGACAGACACCGGGGAGCTGTTTTTT. It specifies CASSRGTDTGELFF.

The rearrangement uses TRBV3-1 (or the pseudogene TRBV3-2) and TRBJ1-5; D remains ambiguous. V was cut by 0 bases and J by 1 base, with 10 bases left in between. Germline V gene lookup returns CDR1 LGHDT and CDR2 YNNKEL (reference sequence). CDR3 length equals 16 residues. This CDR3 reads CASSQDPGGSNQPQHF. As DNA, the CDR3 is TGTGCCAGCAGCCAAGATCCGGGAGGGAGCAATCAGCCCCAGCATTTT.

V gene TRBV28 combines with J gene TRBJ2-1, with D possibly called TRBD1 or TRBD2 (5 bases each). The CDR3 is made up of 13 amino acids. Germline assignment: CDR1 MDHEN and CDR2 SYDVKM. V lost 3 bases and J 6 bases, leaving 9 bases between the germline ends. CDR3 coding DNA: TGTGCCAGCAGTTTGGGGGTGTCCAATGAGCAGTTCTTC. Protein sequence: CASSLGVSNEQFF.

This clone was picked up one time. This rearrangement joins TRBV9 to TRBJ2-1; 14 bases line up with TRBD2. The CDR3 is 16 amino acids. Germline V gene sequence: CDR1 SGDLS, CDR2 YYNGEE. V shed 4 bases and J 8 bases; nucleotides not matched to a gene: 8. In DNA, the CDR3 is TGTGCCAGCAGCCCCCGACTAGCGGGAGGGATAGATGAGCAGTTCTTC. Encoded protein: CASSPRLAGGIDEQFF.

The chain employs TRBV28 and TRBJ1-2; TRBD1 might be the D (6 bases). The germline V and J ends were trimmed by 3 bases and 6 bases, with 14 bases remaining between them. CDR1 and CDR2 (germline): MDHEN, SYDVKM. The CDR3 sequence is 14 residues long. The CDR3 here is CASSLGQGMDGYTF. The CDR3 DNA sequence: TGTGCCAGCAGTTTGGGGCAGGGGATGGATGGCTACACCTTC.

The chain recombines TRBV19 with TRBJ1-1; D possibly corresponds to TRBD1 (5 bases). The V gene's germline CDR1 is LNHDA and CDR2 SQIVND (reference sequence). CDR3 length: 14 amino acids. V was trimmed by 1 base and J by 6 bases, leaving 12 bases between them. The CDR3 sequence is CASSIVTGEAEAFF. CDR3 DNA sequence: TGTGCCAGTAGTATAGTTACGGGGGAGGCTGAAGCTTTCTTT. The variable domain in full, with the rest retrieved from reference TRBV19 and TRBJ1-1, is DGGITQSPKYLFRKEGQNVTLSCEQNLNHDAMYWYRQDPGQGLRLIYYSQIVNDFQKGDIAEGYSVSREKKESFPLTVTSAQKNPTAFYLCASSIVTGEAEAFFGQGTRLTVV.

This chain connects TRBV18 to TRBJ1-5, with D perhaps TRBD1 (5 bases). Germline values: CDR1 KGHSH, CDR2 LQKENI. The CDR3 spans 15 residues. Trimming took 3 bases from V and 6 from J, leaving 15 bases between them. The CDR3 region has the DNA TGTGCCAGCTCACCCACCAGGGTGGGAACTCAGCCCCAGCATTTT. Protein product: CASSPTRVGTQPQHF.

This chain links TRBV27 with TRBJ1-1, with 7 bases matching TRBD1. Germline CDR1 and CDR2: MNHEY and SMNVEV (reference sequence). V dropped 5 bases and J dropped 4; count of bases not matched to a gene: 7. The CDR3 length is 14 residues. The CDR3 coding sequence is TGTGCCAGCAGTCTCCAGGGGGTAGTCACTGAAGCTTTCTTT. Translated: CASSLQGVVTEAFF.

The V gene is TRBV28, the J gene TRBJ1-5; D not resolved. V gave up 3 bases and J gave up 4 bases, with 16 bases separating them. The length of the CDR3 is 16 residues. Germline lookup yields CDR1 MDHEN and CDR2 SYDVKM. Here the CDR3 reads CASSLSPGIPNQPQHF. The CDR3 region has the DNA TGTGCCAGCAGTTTGTCTCCAGGAATCCCAAATCAGCCCCAGCATTTT.

This clone has only one observation. The V and J genes are TRBV9 and TRBJ2-3; possible D gene TRBD2, 6 bases. The CDR3 sequence is 15 residues long. Germline V CDR1 and CDR2: SGDLS, YYNGEE. The V and J ends lost 0 bases and 2 bases respectively, with 10 bases between them. CDR3 protein: CASSVVAGNTDTQYF. The CDR3 coding sequence is TGTGCCAGCAGCGTAGTGGCGGGAAACACAGATACGCAGTATTTT.

The chain has TRBV28 and TRBJ2-6, with TRBD2 as a possible D gene (5 bases). This CDR3 is built from 15 residues. CDR1 and CDR2 from the germline V gene are MDHEN and SYDVKM. Deletions cut 8 bases from V and 4 bases from J, with 15 bases between. The CDR3 is CASAVAGPGANVLTF. The DNA of the CDR3 is TGTGCCAGCGCTGTGGCGGGCCCCGGGGCCAACGTCCTGACTTTC.

The chain combines TRBV11-2 with TRBJ2-7; 9 positions match TRBD2. The CDR3 totals 16 residues. The V segment lost 5 bases and the J segment 5 bases; nucleotides outside the gene matches: 13. The germline V gene has CDR1 SGHAT and CDR2 FQNNGV. Here the CDR3 reads CASSDQGLASTDEQYF. The CDR3 DNA reads TGTGCCAGCAGCGACCAGGGACTAGCATCTACCGACGAGCAGTACTTC. The full variable domain, rest sourced from reference TRBV11-2 and TRBJ2-7, is EAGVAQSPRYKIIEKRQSVAFWCNPISGHATLYWYQQILGQGPKLLIQFQNNGVVDDSQLPKDRFSAERLKGVDSTLKIQPAKLEDSAVYLCASSDQGLASTDEQYFGPGTRLTVT.

The chain recombines TRBV2 with TRBJ1-6; no clear D. V was trimmed by 3 bases and J by 9 bases, leaving 12 bases between them. This CDR3 has 14 residues. Germline V gene data show CDR1 as SNHLY and CDR2 as FYNNEI. The CDR3 loop is CASSDGQSSSPLHF. CDR3 coding DNA: TGTGCCAGCAGTGATGGGCAGAGTAGTTCACCCCTCCACTTT.

The chain has TRBV19 and TRBJ2-7, with unresolved D. The CDR3 runs 12 residues. Germline-derived CDR1 and CDR2 are LNHDA and SQIVND (reference sequence). V lost 4 bases and J 6 bases, leaving 10 bases between the germline ends. In DNA form, the CDR3 reads TGTGCCAGTAGTAATCCTTTGGGCGAGCAGTACTTC. Encoded protein: CASSNPLGEQYF.